Listed below are T cell receptor beta chains from one sample, sequenced in a study of cytomegalovirus exposure and HLA in healthy donors. Here immunoSEQ multiplex PCR was the method, and the copy in TCRdb shows in-frame clones only, minus some. The sample lists 150,000 to 200,000 clones, around 78% seen once, with 1.5% to 2% in the top ten. The specimen was PBMCs. These receptors were obtained from a man between 18 and 29 years old in good health and CMV-seronegative. CDR3s leave out the opening cysteine and the closing phenylalanine or tryptophan.

cdr3_aa j_call v_call
ASRPGQGAGEQY TRBJ2-7 TRBV19
ASRGWTGGREQY TRBJ2-7 TRBV6-1
ASSSGLVMNTGELF TRBJ2-2 TRBV9
ASSQAAYDRGPLNTIY TRBJ1-3 TRBV14
ASSNRHENTIY TRBJ1-3 TRBV7-9
ASSPRTSGSYEQY TRBJ2-7 TRBV2
ASSSGLPPDTQY TRBJ2-3 TRBV7-2
ASSRDSSTEAF TRBJ1-1 TRBV5-6
ASRESGGSDKLYNEQF TRBJ2-1 TRBV10-1
ASGDRDEKLF TRBJ1-4 TRBV6-6
ASSPGQQNYGYT TRBJ1-2 TRBV7-2
AWSFLRQAGGEKLF TRBJ1-4 TRBV30
AWSPGQGFYQPQH TRBJ1-5 TRBV30
SSSPGQGVRSTEAF TRBJ1-1 TRBV7-3
ASSGQVEDRLYEQY TRBJ2-7 TRBV2
ASTLAVTGELF TRBJ2-2 TRBV6-1
ASSHGLAGDQETQY TRBJ2-5 TRBV4-1
ASSEALRFGGRNTEAF TRBJ1-1 TRBV6-1
ASSEQGGYEQY TRBJ2-7 TRBV6-1
ASSPGQTTTGTQY TRBJ2-5 TRBV5-1
ASSQVGGQEKLF TRBJ1-4 TRBV5-4
ASSPTGMSSGNTIY TRBJ1-3 TRBV18
ASSVSGTGAYEQY TRBJ2-7 TRBV9
ASSEALGAGEQY TRBJ2-7 TRBV2
ASSYRPSGSVGEQY TRBJ2-7 TRBV6-5
ASSVATNEQF TRBJ2-1 TRBV9
AWGQGTVQPQH TRBJ1-5 TRBV30
ASSLRGSSYNEQF TRBJ2-1 TRBV28
ASSLVGGEETQY TRBJ2-5 TRBV28
ASSIPGGGELF TRBJ2-2 TRBV19
ASSEDSSGANVLT TRBJ2-6 TRBV6-1